This T cell receptor (beta chain) is from a study of blood T cell repertoires in COVID-19. This CDR3 contains 19 residues. Trimming took 5 bases from V and 8 from J, leaving 31 bases between them. CDR1 is SGHDT and CDR2 is YYEEEE in the germline V gene. Here immunoSEQ multiplex PCR was the method, and the copy in TCRdb shows in-frame clones only, minus some. The repertoire has about 250,000 clones, around 90% of them found once; the top ten carry around 3%. J is TRBJ2-2 and V is TRBV5-6; the D gene is possibly TRBD2 (6 bases). The source is a man aged 18 to 29 with active or convalescent COVID-19. Specimen: peripheral blood. The CDR3 spells CASSLEEGRPRRTPGELFF. DNA for the CDR3: TGTGCCAGCAGTTTAGAGGAGGGCCGTCCCAGACGGACACCGGGGGAGCTGTTTTTT.